These 17 T cell receptor beta chains share one sample of origin, sequenced in a study of blood T cell repertoires in COVID-19. Clones were read by immunoSEQ multiplex PCR, and TCRdb kept only the in-frame ones, dropping some. Of about 140,000 clones in the sample, approximately 80% were seen once. The sample was peripheral blood. The origin of the receptors is a human donor in a cohort sampled during active COVID-19.

The chain combines TRBV3-1 (or the pseudogene TRBV3-2) with TRBJ2-2, with D perhaps matching TRBD1 (5 bases). Germline V lookup: CDR1 LGHDT, CDR2 YNNKEL (reference sequence). The CDR3 length is 14 residues. With 5 bases removed from V and 4 bases from J, the gap between germline ends came to 11 bases. For the CDR3, the DNA is TGTGCCAGCAGCGCCGGACAAAGCACCGGGGAGCTGTTTTTT. Protein product: CASSAGQSTGELFF.

The chain couples TRBV7-2 to TRBJ1-1; a weak D match, TRBD1 (5 bases). The germline V and J ends were trimmed by 6 bases and 1 base, with 15 bases remaining between them. The CDR3 is 15 residues long. Germline assignment: CDR1 SGHTA and CDR2 FQGNSA. As DNA, the CDR3 is TGTGCCAGCAGTTACTGGGGGGGACCGAACACTGAAGCTTTCTTT. Protein sequence: CASSYWGGPNTEAFF.

This clone appeared once. V is TRBV11-2 and J is TRBJ2-1, with 10 bases matching TRBD2. The junction had 6 bases not matched to a gene; V was cut back by 5 bases and J by 2 bases. CDR3 length: 16 amino acids. The germline gives CDR1 SGHAT, CDR2 FQNNGV. CDR3 nucleotide sequence: TGTGCCAGCAGCCCACTGAGCGGGGGGGCCTACAATGAGCAGTTCTTC. This gives the protein CASSPLSGGAYNEQFF.

The chain joins TRBV7-6 to TRBJ2-6; 7 positions agree with TRBD2. Germline values: CDR1 SGHVS, CDR2 FNYEAQ. The J segment lost 0 bases and the V segment lost 5 bases, leaving 7 bases of the junction unmatched. The CDR3 covers 17 residues. CDR3 in amino acids: CASSPLGGGSGANVLTF. The CDR3 nucleotides are TGTGCCAGCAGCCCCCTGGGGGGGGGCTCTGGGGCCAACGTCCTGACTTTC.

The chain links TRBV24-1 to TRBJ2-3; 10 bases fit TRBD1. The CDR3 contains 14 residues. V shed 9 bases and J 4 bases; nucleotides not matched to a gene: 6. CDR1 KGHDR and CDR2 SFDVKD come from the germline V gene. The CDR3 nucleotides read TGTGCCACCGCGACAGGGGGCGCGGCAGATACGCAGTATTTT. Translation gives CATATGGAADTQYF.

J is TRBJ2-3 and V is TRBV7-8; TRBD1 agrees at 10 bases. CDR3 size: 15 residues. The trim removed 4 bases at V and 6 bases at J, leaving 7 bases unmatched. Germline-derived CDR1 and CDR2 are SGHVS and FQNEAQ. CDR3: CASSSSGTGDDTQYF. In DNA form, the CDR3 reads TGTGCCAGCAGCTCGTCCGGGACAGGGGATGATACGCAGTATTTT.

The V gene is TRBV4-1, the J gene TRBJ1-4, with D maybe TRBD1 (5 bases). The CDR3 contains 17 residues. Between the trimmed V and J ends, which lost 0 bases and 3 bases, there was a span of 14 bases. The germline V gene encodes CDR1 MGHRA and CDR2 YSYEKL. CDR3 amino acids: CASSQDGGVAANEKLFF. The DNA for the CDR3 is TGCGCCAGCAGCCAAGATGGGGGGGTGGCAGCTAATGAAAAACTGTTTTTT.

V gene TRBV3-1 (or the pseudogene TRBV3-2) combines with J gene TRBJ2-7, with D perhaps TRBD2 (5 bases). Germline V gives CDR1 LGHDT, CDR2 YNNKEL (reference sequence). Trimming cost V 4 bases and J 3 bases, with 10 bases left between them. CDR3 length: 13 amino acids. In DNA form, the CDR3 reads TGTGCCAGCAGCCCGGGAAACCTCTACGAGCAGTACTTC. It is translated as CASSPGNLYEQYF.

This clone was picked up one time. This chain links TRBV28 with TRBJ1-5; 8 nucleotides line up with TRBD1. V trimming: 3 bases; J trimming: 7 bases; junction bases outside the gene matches: 5. The CDR3 runs to 14 residues. Looked up from germline, CDR1 is MDHEN and CDR2 is SYDVKM. Here the CDR3 DNA reads TGTGCCAGCAGTTTGACAGGGGCGGGACAGCCCCAGCATTTT. It encodes CASSLTGAGQPQHF.

V gene TRBV24-1 combines with J gene TRBJ2-3, with D possibly being TRBD2 (6 bases). The germline V and J ends were trimmed by 5 bases and 6 bases, with 20 bases remaining between them. The CDR3 has 16 amino acids. Germline CDR1 is KGHDR and CDR2 is SFDVKD. CDR3 sequence reads: CATSVPGGASLDTQYF. CDR3 nucleotide sequence: TGTGCCACCAGTGTACCCGGGGGTGCCTCCCTGGATACGCAGTATTTT.

This CDR3 is CATSDNREGADTQYF. CDR3 DNA: TGTGCCACCAGTGATAACCGGGAGGGAGCAGATACGCAGTATTTT. The chain combines TRBV24-1 with TRBJ2-3; 8 bases align to TRBD2. CDR1 and CDR2 (germline): KGHDR, SFDVKD. This CDR3 region has 15 residues. Trimming removed 3 bases from V and 4 bases from J; junction bases left unmatched: 5.

The CDR3 region has the DNA TGTGCCACCAGCAGAGATAAGACTATTCAAGATACGCAGTATTTT. As protein: CATSRDKTIQDTQYF. The chain employs TRBV15 and TRBJ2-3; a possible D gene is TRBD2 (5 bases). The CDR3 is 15 amino acids. CDR1 is LNHNV and CDR2 is YYDKDF in the germline V gene (reference sequence). V was pared by 0 bases and J by 5 bases, with 12 bases between. Full variable domain (missing parts from reference TRBV15 and TRBJ2-3): DAMVIQNPRYQVTQFGKPVTLSCSQTLNHNVMYWYQQKSSQAPKLLFHYYDKDFNNEADTPDNFQSRRPNTSFCFLDIRSPGLGDTAMYLCATSRDKTIQDTQYFGPGTRLTVL.

The chain employs TRBV7-3 and TRBJ2-2, with TRBD1 as a possible D gene (6 bases). This CDR3 is built from 15 residues. Germline V gene sequence: CDR1 SGHTA, CDR2 FQGTGA. Trimming removed 5 bases from V and 1 base from J, with 11 bases in between. The CDR3 loop is CASSPDRLNTGELFF. The CDR3 DNA reads TGTGCCAGCAGCCCCGACAGGTTGAACACCGGGGAGCTGTTTTTT.

The rearrangement joins TRBV25-1 to TRBJ1-6; 10 nucleotides agree with TRBD1. This CDR3 is built from 16 residues. With 1 base clipped from V and 11 bases from J, the junction kept 8 bases outside the gene matches. CDR1 MGHDK and CDR2 SYGVNS come from the germline V gene. CDR3 amino acids: CASSESITGTGAPLHF. The CDR3 DNA reads TGTGCCAGCAGTGAATCAATAACGGGGACAGGGGCACCCCTCCACTTT.

This clone was found once. The rearrangement uses TRBV10-3 and TRBJ1-6; unclear D gene. The CDR3 is 15 amino acids. CDR1 is ENHRY and CDR2 is SYGVKD in the germline V gene. V was pared by 6 bases and J by 0 bases, with 9 bases between. This CDR3 is CAISAESSYNSPLHF. DNA for the CDR3: TGTGCCATCAGCGCCGAGAGCTCCTATAATTCACCCCTCCACTTT.

This clone has just one count. The chain employs TRBV18 and TRBJ2-5, with 10 bases aligning to TRBD2. This CDR3 has 16 amino acids. After removal of 5 bases from V and 5 bases from J, the junction contained 11 bases not matched to a gene. Germline loops: CDR1 KGHSH, CDR2 LQKENI. CDR3 bases: TGTGCCAGCTCAAACCTAGCGGGGGATACTACTGAGACCCAGTACTTC. The encoded protein is CASSNLAGDTTETQYF.

This chain uses TRBV7-2 with TRBJ2-1; D call uncertain. The CDR3 contains 13 residues. Germline V gene sequence: CDR1 SGHTA, CDR2 FQGNSA. Trimming pared 5 bases from V and 9 bases from J, leaving 14 bases between. CDR3 coding DNA: TGTGCCAGCAGCCTCCTAGGCGCTACTGAGCAGTTCTTC. It encodes CASSLLGATEQFF.